This is a list of T cell receptor beta chains from one sample in a study of T cell responses to AZD1222 COVID-19 vaccine. Sequenced by immunoSEQ multiplex PCR; TCRdb stores in-frame clones only, minus some. Here the sample spans 150,000 or so clones, around 85% being singletons. The sample in question was peripheral blood, obtained on day 0 of MenACWY control vaccination. Receptor source: an adult in good health. Each CDR3 is given with its conserved first and last residue. The D gene is left open where the match is weak. Some rows have no size entry. The others give once, few or many, or a class for an expanded clone.

d_call clone_size j_call v_call cdr3_nt cdr3_aa
- - TRBJ1-4 TRBV18 TGTGCCAGCTCACCACTCTTTGGACCGAATGAAAAACTGTTTTTT CASSPLFGPNEKLFF
- - TRBJ1-5 TRBV7-2 TGTGCCAGCAGCCGAGGGGGGACTCAGCCCCAGCATTTT CASSRGGTQPQHF
- - TRBJ1-2 TRBV28 TGTGCCAGCAGTTTGGGAGGGGTTATAAACTATGGCTACACCTTC CASSLGGVINYGYTF
- - TRBJ1-6 TRBV7-8 TGTGCCAGCGGCCACTCCTCCTATAATTCACCCCTCCACTTT CASGHSSYNSPLHF
- - TRBJ2-3 TRBV4-2 TGTGCCAGCAGCCAAGTGTCTAGCGGCACAGATACGCAGTATTTT CASSQVSSGTDTQYF
- - TRBJ1-2 TRBV18 TGTGCCAGCTCACCATCGGGGCACAGCTATGGCTACACCTTC CASSPSGHSYGYTF
- - TRBJ1-5 TRBV6-5 TGTGCCAGCAGTATTGACAACCTCAATCAGCCCCAGCATTTT CASSIDNLNQPQHF
- - TRBJ2-7 TRBV4-3 TGCGCCAGCAGCCTTTCTCGGGGACCCTCCTACGAGCAGTACTTC CASSLSRGPSYEQYF
TRBD1 - TRBJ2-5 TRBV18 TGTGCCAGCTCACCACCGGACAGGGGGTCAGAGACCCAGTACTTC CASSPPDRGSETQYF
- - TRBJ2-5 TRBV1 TGCACCAGCAGCCAAGGGGTCCGGCGGGGGGCGGCGGAGACCCAGTACTTC CTSSQGVRRGAAETQYF
- - TRBJ1-6 TRBV7-8 TGTGCCAGCAGCTTGCCGGGGGGTTCACCCCTCCACTTT CASSLPGGSPLHF
TRBD1 - TRBJ1-1 TRBV12-3/TRBV12-4 TGTGCCAGCAGTAGATCCCGACAGGGCCCTATTAGCTTT CASSRSRQGPISF
- - TRBJ2-2 TRBV6-5 TGTGCCAGCCAGCAGGGACCGAACACCGGGGAGCTGTTTTTT CASQQGPNTGELFF
- few TRBJ2-2 TRBV28 TGTGCCAGCAGGCTTTCGGGGTGGGATGCCGACACCGGGGAGCTGTTTTTT CASRLSGWDADTGELFF
- - TRBJ2-7 TRBV10-3 TGTGCCATCGGGCCCCGACATAACCAAAGCTCCTACGAGCAGTACTTC CAIGPRHNQSSYEQYF
- - TRBJ2-1 TRBV6-6 TGTGCCAGCGGGTCAGGACAAGACAATGAGCAGTTCTTC CASGSGQDNEQFF
- - TRBJ2-7 TRBV11-2 TGTGCCAGCAGCTCCTTAGCGCGACGCTCCTACGAGCAGTACTTC CASSSLARRSYEQYF
TRBD1 once TRBJ1-4 TRBV7-9 TGTGCCAGCAGCTCCCCACAGGGGGCAAGCCTAAATGAAAAACTGTTTTTT CASSSPQGASLNEKLFF
TRBD2 - TRBJ2-1 TRBV6-6 TGTGCCAGCAATCTCCCCGGGGGGGCTATTAATGAGCAGTTCTTC CASNLPGGAINEQFF
- - TRBJ2-3 TRBV5-1 TGCGCCAGCAGCTTGGTGGACCGCACAGATACGCAGTATTTT CASSLVDRTDTQYF
- - TRBJ2-7 TRBV18 TGTGCCAGCTCACCCGCCAGTGACGAGCAGTACTTC CASSPASDEQYF
- once TRBJ1-1 TRBV4-3 TGCGCCAGCAGCCAAGATGGGGGGGCGCTGGCTGAAGCTTTCTTT CASSQDGGALAEAFF
- - TRBJ1-2 TRBV6-1 TGTGCCAGCAGTGAAGCAGGGAAAGGGTCTAACTATGGCTACACCTTC CASSEAGKGSNYGYTF
TRBD1 few TRBJ1-1 TRBV6-5 TGTGCCAGCTCCAAGGGGACAGTCATGAACACTGAAGCTTTCTTT CASSKGTVMNTEAFF
- - TRBJ2-7 TRBV9 TGTGCCAGCAGCGTCGGCGGACCCTACGAGCAGTACTTC CASSVGGPYEQYF
- few TRBJ1-5 TRBV25-1 TGTGCCAGCAGTGTCGGGGGGTCCAATCAGCCCCAGCATTTT CASSVGGSNQPQHF
TRBD2 - TRBJ2-5 TRBV15 TGTGCCACCAGCAGAGATTGGGGCGGGGGGGCCGGAGAGACCCAGTACTTC CATSRDWGGGAGETQYF
- - TRBJ1-3 TRBV28 TGTGCCAGCAGTCTCACCCGATGGGGGGCGAACTCTGGAAACACCATATATTTT CASSLTRWGANSGNTIYF
- - TRBJ1-2 TRBV3-1/TRBV3-2 TGTGCCAGCAGCCAAGCCTTGCGAGATGGCTACACCTTC CASSQALRDGYTF
TRBD2 - TRBJ2-1 TRBV9 TGTGCCAGCAGCCCGGGACTAGCGGGAGGGCGAGATATGAATGAGCAGTTCTTC CASSPGLAGGRDMNEQFF
TRBD2 once TRBJ2-1 TRBV7-8 TGTGCCAGCAGCCCCATAGCGGGAGAGGAGAATGAGCAGTTCTTC CASSPIAGEENEQFF
TRBD1 - TRBJ2-2 TRBV6-2/TRBV6-3 TGTGCCAGCAGTTCGGACAGGGGAAGGACCGGGGAGCTGTTTTTT CASSSDRGRTGELFF
- - TRBJ1-2 TRBV7-3 TGTGCCAGCAGCCCCTCGGCTAACTATGGCTACACCTTC CASSPSANYGYTF
- - TRBJ2-3 TRBV3-1/TRBV3-2 TGTGCCAGCAGCCAGGTTTATAGGGGAAGGGCAGATACGCAGTATTTT CASSQVYRGRADTQYF
TRBD1 - TRBJ2-1 TRBV9 TGTGCCAGCAGCGCCCGGGACAGGGTCTCCAATGAGCAGTTCTTC CASSARDRVSNEQFF
- - TRBJ2-1 TRBV7-9 TGTGCCAGCAGCTTAGCGAAAGGGTACAATGAGCAGTTCTTC CASSLAKGYNEQFF
- - TRBJ2-2 TRBV24-1 TGTGCCACCAGTGATCTACTTGACAGCACCGGGGAGCTGTTTTTT CATSDLLDSTGELFF
- - TRBJ1-3 TRBV28 TGTGCCAGCAGAAAAAACCGGGACACCTCTGGAAACACCATATATTTT CASRKNRDTSGNTIYF
TRBD2 once TRBJ2-3 TRBV6-6 TGTGCCAGCAGTTACTCTAGGACTAGAGACACAGATACGCAGTATTTT CASSYSRTRDTDTQYF
TRBD1 - TRBJ1-2 TRBV5-1 TGCGCCAGCAGCCAGGGGGCGAGCCTAACCAATGGCTACACCTTC CASSQGASLTNGYTF
TRBD1 - TRBJ1-1 TRBV19 TGTGCCAGTAGCCAGGGGGCGAACACTGAAGCTTTCTTT CASSQGANTEAFF
- few TRBJ2-2 TRBV24-1 TGTGCCACCAGTGATTTCGGGTCATTGGCCGGGGAGCTGTTTTTT CATSDFGSLAGELFF
- once TRBJ1-4 TRBV7-8 TGTGCCAGCAGCTTAGGTCGCCAAGGCGGGGAAAAACTGTTTTTT CASSLGRQGGEKLFF
- - TRBJ2-3 TRBV18 TGTGCCAGCTCACCACGTGGATACGATACGCAGTATTTT CASSPRGYDTQYF
- - TRBJ1-1 TRBV10-3 TGTGCCATCAGTGAGTGGACGAACCAGGGTAGGAACACTGAAGCTTTCTTT CAISEWTNQGRNTEAFF
TRBD1 few TRBJ1-2 TRBV4-1 TGCGCCAGCAGCCGTACAGGGGGGATCTATGGCTACACCTTC CASSRTGGIYGYTF
TRBD1 - TRBJ1-1 TRBV7-9 TGTGCCAGCAGCCTGGGACAGGGGGCGAACACTGAAGCTTTCTTT CASSLGQGANTEAFF
- - TRBJ2-5 TRBV7-8 TGTGCCAGCAGCCCTCTTACGGAGACCCAGTACTTC CASSPLTETQYF
- - TRBJ2-7 TRBV25-1 TGTGCCAGCAGTGAAACTCGAATTCCCTACGAGCAGTACTTC CASSETRIPYEQYF